Here is one T cell receptor (beta chain) with its context. Relative to the germline gene, one junction end is altered; a read error may explain this. This CDR3 has 15 amino acids. Per germline, CDR1 KGHSH and CDR2 LQKENI. This sample is part of a study of control samples from healthy donors and cancer patients. Some clones are missing from TCRdb's copy, which holds only in-frame ones; the method was immunoSEQ multiplex PCR. The profile covers around 68,000 clones, with over 65% appearing a single time and about 3% taken by the ten largest. The sample was PBMCs. J is TRBJ1-2 and V is TRBV18; possibly TRBD1 for D (5 bases). This receptor was identified in a woman in her forties or fifties with lung cancer. The CDR3 DNA follows: TGTGCCAGCTCACCGGGGACGGGGATGGGCTATGGCCACACCTTC. Translated, it gives CASSPGTGMGYGHTF. The full variable domain, with the rest looked up from reference TRBV18 and TRBJ1-2, is NAGVMQNPRHLVRRRGQEARLRCSPMKGHSHVYWYRQLPEEGLKFMVYLQKENIIDESGMPKERFSAEFPKEGPSILRIQQVVRGDSAAYFCASSPGTGMGYGHTFGSGTRLTVV.